These 7 T cell receptor beta chains were sequenced from one sample in a study of T-cell memory formation after mild COVID-19. TCRdb passed the 5' RACE reads through MiXCR, listing each CDR3 protein once. The sample lists 350,000 to 500,000 distinct CDR3 sequences; over 15% were seen once. Sequenced sample: PBMCs or a T cell subset sorted from them (not recorded which). The receptor set was obtained from an adult woman who had mild COVID-19 (a few samples of this study predate the infection). Cell type and time point are not known.

There are many counts of this clonotype. The V gene is TRBV7-9, the J gene TRBJ1-6; 7 positions match TRBD1. The V and J ends lost 3 bases and 7 bases, in that order; junction bases with no gene match: 3. Germline CDR1 SEHNR, CDR2 FQNEAQ (reference sequence). This CDR3 spans 14 amino acids. The CDR3 reads CASSLGQKNSPLHF. The CDR3 DNA follows: TGTGCCAGCAGCTTGGGACAGAAGAATTCACCCCTCCACTTT. Complete variable domain (other parts from reference TRBV7-9 and TRBJ1-6): DTGVSQNPRHKITKRGQNVTFRCDPISEHNRLYWYRQTLGQGPEFLTYFQNEAQLEKSRLLSDRFSAERPKGSFSTLEIQRTEQGDSAMYLCASSLGQKNSPLHFGNGTRLTVT.

This clonotype was detected a few times. This chain uses TRBV6-2 or TRBV6-3 with TRBJ1-2, with 8 bases aligning to TRBD1. CDR3 size: 14 residues. The J segment lost 7 bases and the V segment lost 5 bases, leaving 9 bases of the junction unmatched. Germline values: CDR1 MNHEY, CDR2 SVGEGT. The CDR3 nucleotides are TGTGCCAGCAGTGCTCCAGGGGGCTATGGTGGCTACACCTTC. Translating gives CASSAPGGYGGYTF.

V usage is TRBV7-6 and J usage is TRBJ2-5; the D is unclear. Germline CDR1 is SGHVS and CDR2 is FNYEAQ. Between the trimmed V and J ends, which lost 8 bases and 3 bases, there was a span of 13 bases. This CDR3 has 13 amino acids. The CDR3 region is CASARTEKETQYF. The CDR3 nucleotides read TGTGCCAGCGCACGAACCGAAAAAGAGACCCAGTACTTC.

This chain links TRBV7-9 with TRBJ2-5; 10 bases match TRBD1. Germline loops: CDR1 SEHNR, CDR2 FQNEAQ (reference sequence). J gave up 4 bases and V 5 bases, and 19 bases lay outside the gene matches. The CDR3 has 19 amino acids. CDR3 sequence (DNA): TGTGCCAGCAGCGACGGGGGGTTATGGGACAGGGGCCCACGAGAGACCCAGTACTTC. Translated, it gives CASSDGGLWDRGPRETQYF. The whole variable domain, filled in from reference TRBV7-9 and TRBJ2-5, reads DTGVSQNPRHKITKRGQNVTFRCDPISEHNRLYWYRQTLGQGPEFLTYFQNEAQLEKSRLLSDRFSAERPKGSFSTLEIQRTEQGDSAMYLCASSDGGLWDRGPRETQYFGPGTRLLVL.

This sequence joins TRBV29-1 and TRBJ1-1; a weak D match, TRBD1 (5 bases). CDR1 is SQVTM and CDR2 is ANQGSEA in the germline V gene. This CDR3 contains 13 residues. V lost 5 bases and J lost 1, with 11 bases in between. CDR3 bases: TGCAGCGTTCCTCAAAGGGGGAACACTGAAGCTTTCTTT. It translates to CSVPQRGNTEAFF.

The chain combines TRBV30 with TRBJ1-1; D is unresolved. CDR3 size: 13 residues. The germline gives CDR1 GTSNPN, CDR2 SVGIG (reference sequence). V lost 0 bases and J 2 bases, leaving 7 bases between the germline ends. The DNA for the CDR3 is TGTGCCTGGAGTGTGCGGGGTAACACTGAAGCTTTCTTT. This encodes CAWSVRGNTEAFF.

The chain couples TRBV12-3 or TRBV12-4 to TRBJ2-1; TRBD2 might be the D (6 bases). Trimming took 6 bases from V and 14 from J, leaving 17 bases between them. The CDR3 has 12 residues. The CDR3 sequence is CASSDTTRSEFF. The CDR3 DNA reads TGTGCCAGCAGCGATACGACTAGATCGGAGTTCTTC.